The 29 T cell receptor beta chains given below trace back to one sample, sequenced in a study of cytomegalovirus exposure and HLA in healthy donors. The repertoire was sequenced with immunoSEQ multiplex PCR; TCRdb's copy has only in-frame clones and lacks some. The sample yields 150,000 to 200,000 clones, about three quarters seen once. The material sequenced was PBMCs. The receptors were sampled from a woman aged 25 to 45 in good health and CMV-seronegative.

This clone was recorded a few times. This rearrangement joins TRBV15 to TRBJ2-7; the D is unclear. Trimming shortened V by 2 bases and J by 7 bases, and 12 bases separated the two germline ends. Germline CDR1 reads LNHNV; CDR2 reads YYDKDF (reference sequence). There are 13 residues in the CDR3. CDR3 sequence reads: CATSRRSGREQYF. In DNA form, the CDR3 reads TGTGCCACCAGCAGAAGATCCGGTCGGGAGCAGTACTTC.

V is TRBV6-5 and J is TRBJ1-1; 7 positions agree with TRBD1. CDR3 length: 12 amino acids. Trimming removed 8 bases from V and 7 bases from J; junction bases left unmatched: 7. The germline V gene encodes CDR1 MNHEY and CDR2 SVGAGI. The CDR3 nucleotides are TGTGCCAGCTCCTCGGACAGGAGTGAAGCTTTCTTT. Encoded protein: CASSSDRSEAFF.

The chain carries TRBV4-1 and TRBJ1-3; tentative D call: TRBD1 (6 bases). Germline lookup yields CDR1 MGHRA and CDR2 YSYEKL. V lost 1 base and J lost 14, with 15 bases in between. The CDR3 is 13 residues long. The CDR3 nucleotides are TGCGCCAGCAGCCAAGGGAGGGGGGGCCTGGTATATTTT. Its protein product is CASSQGRGGLVYF.

This clone was counted between two and nine times. This chain uses TRBV9 with TRBJ2-7, with 8 bases lining up with TRBD1. CDR1 and CDR2 (germline): SGDLS, YYNGEE. J lost 8 bases, V lost 0 bases, and 4 bases had no gene match. The CDR3 is 13 amino acids. The CDR3 region has the DNA TGTGCCAGCAGCGTAGAAGGACAGGGTAAGCAGTACTTC. Translated: CASSVEGQGKQYF.

Here the CDR3 reads CASSLRQGGTYEQYF. The CDR3 nucleotides read TGTGCCAGCAGCTTACGGCAGGGAGGGACCTACGAGCAGTACTTC. V usage is TRBV7-9 and J usage is TRBJ2-7; 7 nucleotides match TRBD2. V gave up 2 bases and J gave up 2 bases; unmatched junction bases: 6. The CDR3 spans 15 residues. From germline, CDR1 is SEHNR and CDR2 FQNEAQ (reference sequence).

This clone occurred a few times. The V call is TRBV15, the J call TRBJ2-5; tentative D call: TRBD1 (6 bases). Per germline, CDR1 LNHNV and CDR2 YYDKDF (reference sequence). V lost 5 bases and J 5 bases, leaving 15 bases between the germline ends. This CDR3 region has 14 residues. The CDR3 region has the DNA TGTGCCACCAGCCTGAAAGGGGGTATGGAGACCCAGTACTTC. It codes for CATSLKGGMETQYF.

In its sample, this clone was seen once. The chain links TRBV19 to TRBJ1-2; D may be TRBD1 (5 bases). CDR1 and CDR2 from the germline V gene are LNHDA and SQIVND (reference sequence). The CDR3 length is 14 residues. V gave up 4 bases and J gave up 7 bases, with 16 bases separating them. CDR3 amino acids: CASSTQGGARGYTF. The DNA of the CDR3 is TGTGCCAGTAGTACCCAGGGAGGGGCCCGTGGCTACACCTTC.

The rearrangement links TRBV28 to TRBJ2-7; TRBD1 agrees at 7 bases. The germline V gene encodes CDR1 MDHEN and CDR2 SYDVKM. The ends lost 7 bases at V and 4 bases at J; junction bases unmatched: 10. This CDR3 has 14 amino acids. This CDR3 is CASKGGPGNYEQYF. CDR3 in DNA: TGTGCCAGCAAAGGGGGCCCAGGGAATTACGAGCAGTACTTC. The full variable domain, with the rest looked up from reference TRBV28 and TRBJ2-7, is DVKVTQSSRYLVKRTGEKVFLECVQDMDHENMFWYRQDPGLGLRLIYFSYDVKMKEKGDIPEGYSVSREKKERFSLILESASTNQTSMYLCASKGGPGNYEQYFGPGTRLTVT.

This chain joins TRBV5-1 and TRBJ1-2; a weak D match, TRBD1 (6 bases). V was trimmed by 1 base and J by 7 bases, leaving 17 bases between them. The CDR3 covers 15 residues. Germline V gives CDR1 SGHRS, CDR2 YFSETQ. Here the CDR3 DNA reads TGCGCCAGCAGCTTGCGGGGGGCGGAATACGGTGGCTACACCTTC. Translated, it gives CASSLRGAEYGGYTF.

The chain joins TRBV11-3 to TRBJ2-5, with a weak D call TRBD2 (6 bases). Trimming cost V 5 bases and J 2 bases, with 12 bases left between them. The germline gives CDR1 SGHNT, CDR2 YENEEA. This CDR3 spans 14 amino acids. The CDR3 sequence is CASSQWGEQETQYF. CDR3 DNA: TGTGCCAGCAGCCAGTGGGGGGAGCAAGAGACCCAGTACTTC. The full variable domain, rest sourced from reference TRBV11-3 and TRBJ2-5, is EAGVVQSPRYKIIEKKQPVAFWCNPISGHNTLYWYLQNLGQGPELLIRYENEEAVDDSQLPKDRFSAERLKGVDSTLKIQPAELGDSAVYLCASSQWGEQETQYFGPGTRLLVL.

This clone was recorded only once. The V call is TRBV30, the J call TRBJ2-7, with 10 bases lining up with TRBD2. This CDR3 region has 17 residues. Germline CDR1 GTSNPN, CDR2 SVGIG (reference sequence). Trimming took 4 bases from V and 4 from J; bases not matched to a gene: 16. The DNA for the CDR3 is TGTGCCTGGAACCGCCATAGCGGGAGGCCCTTAGCTTACGAGCAGTACTTC. The encoded protein is CAWNRHSGRPLAYEQYF. Full variable domain (missing parts from reference TRBV30 and TRBJ2-7): SQTIHQWPATLVQPVGSPLSLECTVEGTSNPNLYWYRQAAGRGLQLLFYSVGIGQISSEVPQNLSASRPQDRQFILSSKKLLLSDSGFYLCAWNRHSGRPLAYEQYFGPGTRLTVT.

This sequence joins TRBV2 and TRBJ1-6, with 9 bases identical to TRBD1. Germline V gene data show CDR1 as SNHLY and CDR2 as FYNNEI. The CDR3 contains 16 residues. J was trimmed by 7 bases and V by 8 bases; bases with no gene match: 12. CDR3 sequence reads: CASQKGTGRLNSPLHF. CDR3 in DNA: TGTGCCAGCCAAAAGGGGACAGGGCGTTTAAATTCACCCCTCCACTTT.

This chain connects TRBV5-6 to TRBJ2-3, with D perhaps matching TRBD1 (5 bases). The germline CDR1 and CDR2 sequences are SGHDT and YYEEEE. The CDR3 is 14 residues long. V was shortened by 5 bases and J by 0 bases, with 10 bases between the two germline ends. The CDR3 DNA follows: TGTGCCAGCAGGTTAAGGGGAAGCACAGATACGCAGTATTTT. Its translation: CASRLRGSTDTQYF.

The chain couples TRBV19 to TRBJ2-3; D not certain. V was shortened by 6 bases and J by 2 bases, with 15 bases between the two germline ends. The CDR3 covers 15 residues. From germline, CDR1 is LNHDA and CDR2 SQIVND (reference sequence). The DNA for the CDR3 is TGTGCCAGTAGAGCTCCGGAGTTTTCCACAGATACGCAGTATTTT. The encoded protein is CASRAPEFSTDTQYF.

This sequence joins TRBV7-8 and TRBJ1-2; D might be TRBD1 (5 bases). The germline gives CDR1 SGHVS, CDR2 FQNEAQ. The CDR3 is 15 residues long. V was pared by 5 bases and J by 5 bases, with 18 bases between. CDR3 sequence reads: CASSPSRRQRYGYTF. The CDR3 DNA is TGTGCCAGCAGCCCCTCACGGCGACAGCGATATGGCTACACCTTC.

The CDR3 sequence: CASSLVGSGADTQYF. As DNA, the CDR3 is TGCGCCAGCAGCTTGGTAGGGAGCGGGGCAGATACGCAGTATTTT. This chain uses TRBV5-1 with TRBJ2-3, with TRBD2 matching over 7 bases. The CDR3 loop spans 15 amino acids. From germline, CDR1 is SGHRS and CDR2 YFSETQ. The V and J ends lost 0 bases and 4 bases, in that order; junction bases with no gene match: 5.

The J gene is TRBJ1-4, the V gene TRBV5-1, with D unclear. CDR3 length equals 16 residues. Germline assignment: CDR1 SGHRS and CDR2 YFSETQ. Trimming stripped 0 bases from V and 3 bases from J, with 12 bases between. The CDR3 region is CASSLGQNGANEKLFF. The CDR3 DNA reads TGCGCCAGCAGCTTGGGGCAAAACGGGGCTAATGAAAAACTGTTTTTT.

This rearrangement joins TRBV2 to TRBJ2-3, with a possible D match to TRBD1 (6 bases). Trimming removed 6 bases from V and 5 bases from J, with 12 bases in between. Looked up from germline, CDR1 is SNHLY and CDR2 is FYNNEI. The CDR3 length is 13 residues. CDR3 DNA sequence: TGTGCCAGCAGCATGAACAGGGTAGATACGCAGTATTTT. Its translation: CASSMNRVDTQYF.

The chain links TRBV11-2 to TRBJ2-2; maybe TRBD1 (6 bases). The CDR3 totals 15 residues. Germline CDR1 is SGHAT and CDR2 is FQNNGV. Trimming took off 1 base at V and 4 bases at J, with 10 bases between the two ends. The DNA for the CDR3 is TGTGCCAGCAGCTTAGGAGGGGGTAGCACCGGGGAGCTGTTTTTT. This encodes CASSLGGGSTGELFF.

The J gene is TRBJ2-7, the V gene TRBV5-6; weak D call: TRBD2 (5 bases). The CDR3 extends over 16 amino acids. V was pared by 1 base and J by 4 bases, with 18 bases between. The germline CDR1 and CDR2 sequences are SGHDT and YYEEEE. The CDR3 DNA reads TGTGCCAGCAGCTTGCCCGGACTCTCCGCTGGTTACGAGCAGTACTTC. Translated: CASSLPGLSAGYEQYF.

This chain links TRBV27 with TRBJ2-1; weak D call: TRBD1 (5 bases). Germline V gives CDR1 MNHEY, CDR2 SMNVEV (reference sequence). This CDR3 has 11 amino acids. V gave up 8 bases and J gave up 9 bases, with 11 bases separating them. In DNA form, the CDR3 reads TGTGCCAGCCATCAGGGAACTGAGCAGTTCTTC. Amino acid sequence: CASHQGTEQFF.

V gene TRBV6-5 combines with J gene TRBJ2-5, with 11 bases identical to TRBD2. The CDR3 is 15 residues long. The junction had 8 bases not matched to a gene; V was cut back by 7 bases and J by 4 bases. From germline, CDR1 is MNHEY and CDR2 SVGAGI. The CDR3 DNA is TGTGCCAGCATGAGGTTAGCGGGAGGGGCAGAGACCCAGTACTTC. Protein product: CASMRLAGGAETQYF.

This chain uses TRBV25-1 with TRBJ2-7, with D possibly matching TRBD1 (5 bases). Germline-derived CDR1 and CDR2 are MGHDK and SYGVNS. V lost 4 bases to trimming and J lost 3 bases, with 10 bases between them. This CDR3 spans 13 amino acids. CDR3 loop: CASSGPGNYEQYF. The CDR3 bases are TGTGCCAGCAGTGGCCCAGGGAACTACGAGCAGTACTTC.

The chain has TRBV7-8 and TRBJ1-4; 7 bases agree with TRBD1. The germline V gene has CDR1 SGHVS and CDR2 FQNEAQ. CDR3 length: 15 amino acids. The J segment lost 8 bases and the V segment lost 2 bases, leaving 8 bases of the junction unmatched. The CDR3 sequence: CASSLPRGEGEKLFF. CDR3 sequence (DNA): TGTGCCAGCAGCTTACCCAGGGGGGAAGGAGAAAAACTGTTTTTT.

V and J are TRBV18 and TRBJ1-1; a possible D gene is TRBD1 (5 bases). The CDR3 consists of 13 residues. Germline values: CDR1 KGHSH, CDR2 LQKENI. Trimming pared 6 bases from V and 2 bases from J, leaving 10 bases between. CDR3 nucleotide sequence: TGTGCCAGCTCCCATGACAGCAACACTGAAGCTTTCTTT. It encodes CASSHDSNTEAFF.

In this sample, this clone turned up a few times. The chain has TRBV28 and TRBJ1-6; 11 positions match TRBD1. The V gene end was trimmed by 3 bases and the J gene end by 9 bases; junction bases not matched to a gene: 1. In germline, CDR1 is MDHEN, CDR2 SYDVKM. This CDR3 contains 14 residues. The CDR3 region is CASSLGTGGSPLHF. CDR3 DNA sequence: TGTGCCAGCAGTTTGGGGACAGGGGGTTCACCCCTCCACTTT.

The chain couples TRBV18 to TRBJ1-2; a weak D match, TRBD1 (6 bases). Germline values: CDR1 KGHSH, CDR2 LQKENI. This CDR3 has 14 residues. The V end was cut by 4 bases, the J end by 0 bases, with 9 bases between. The CDR3 DNA reads as TGTGCCAGCTCACAACAGGGACCTAACTATGGCTACACCTTC. Its protein product is CASSQQGPNYGYTF.

The rearrangement links TRBV27 to TRBJ2-1; 9 bases align to TRBD1. J was trimmed by 6 bases and V by 5 bases; bases with no gene match: 5. There are 14 residues in the CDR3. The germline V gene encodes CDR1 MNHEY and CDR2 SMNVEV (reference sequence). The CDR3 DNA follows: TGTGCCAGCAGTGACAGGGGGTTTGGCAATGAGCAGTTCTTC. Translation gives CASSDRGFGNEQFF.

The chain employs TRBV6-6 and TRBJ1-6; no firm D call. Between the trimmed V and J ends, which lost 4 bases and 7 bases, there was a span of 11 bases. The germline V gene encodes CDR1 MNHNY and CDR2 SVGAGI (reference sequence). The CDR3 length is 14 residues. The CDR3, as DNA: TGTGCCAGCAGTTTCCGGGTCTCGAATTCACCCCTCCACTTT. Translation gives CASSFRVSNSPLHF.